This TCR beta chain was found in a study of shared clonotypes between healthy human individuals. Study details: In total, the donors were a couple of women and a few men aged 18 to 49. Study outcomes and limitations: An expected dependence of interdonor clonotype sharing on sequencing depth was noted.

Donation came from healthy HIV-negative adults that had no recent acute infections or vaccinations. There were only Caucasian adults among the donors, and all lived in Nashville, Tennessee. CDR3 length: 17 residues. Measured with immunoSEQ multiplex PCR; TCRdb has only the in-frame clones, and not every one. This sample has roughly 2,500,000 clones, with 80% to 95% found just once. A remark on this clone: The antigen remains unidentified.

Sequencing was done on a sample of naive CD4+ T cells from PBMCs. Subset here: CD45RA+ positively selected. This TCR came from a man between 18 and 29 years old in good health. Some clones in this sample may be carry-over from other donors' samples. V is TRBV1 and J is TRBJ2-1; TRBD2 reflects the table's D call only, with no check against the DNA. TRBV1 is recorded as a pseudogene. The CDR3: CTSSQETRAGVHCEQFF. The DNA for the CDR3 is TGCACCAGCAGCCAAGAAACCCGAGCGGGAGTTCATTGTGAGCAGTTCTTC.